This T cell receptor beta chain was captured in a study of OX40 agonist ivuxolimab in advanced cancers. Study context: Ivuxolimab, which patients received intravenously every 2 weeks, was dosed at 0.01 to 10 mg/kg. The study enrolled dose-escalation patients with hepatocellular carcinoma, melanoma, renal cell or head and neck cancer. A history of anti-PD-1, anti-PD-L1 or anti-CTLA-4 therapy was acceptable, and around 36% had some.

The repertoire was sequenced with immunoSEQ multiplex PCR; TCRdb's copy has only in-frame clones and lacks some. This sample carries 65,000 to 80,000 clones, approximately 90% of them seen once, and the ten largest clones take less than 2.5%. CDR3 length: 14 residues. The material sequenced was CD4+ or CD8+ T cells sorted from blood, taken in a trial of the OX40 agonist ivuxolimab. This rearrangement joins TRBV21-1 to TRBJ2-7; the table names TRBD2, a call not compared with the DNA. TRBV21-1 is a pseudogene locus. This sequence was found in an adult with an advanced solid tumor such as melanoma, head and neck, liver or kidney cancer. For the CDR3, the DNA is TGTGCCAGAGAGTGGGACTCACTATGTCGCGAGCAGTACTTC. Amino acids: CAREWDSLCREQYF.